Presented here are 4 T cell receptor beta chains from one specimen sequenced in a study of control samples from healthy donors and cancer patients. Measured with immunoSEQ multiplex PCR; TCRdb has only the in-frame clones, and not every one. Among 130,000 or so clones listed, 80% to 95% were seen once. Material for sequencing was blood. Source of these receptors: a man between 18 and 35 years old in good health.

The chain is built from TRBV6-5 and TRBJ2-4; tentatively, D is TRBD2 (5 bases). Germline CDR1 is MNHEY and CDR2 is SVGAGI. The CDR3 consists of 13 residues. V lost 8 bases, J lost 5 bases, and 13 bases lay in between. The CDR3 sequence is CASFSWRENIQYF. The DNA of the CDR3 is TGTGCCAGCTTCTCCTGGCGGGAAAACATTCAGTACTTC.

CDR3 residues: CSVGSRSRAEEKLFF. CDR3 sequence (DNA): TGCAGCGTTGGGTCAAGGTCCAGGGCAGAAGAAAAACTGTTTTTT. The chain links TRBV29-1 to TRBJ1-4; possible D gene TRBD1, 5 bases. The CDR3 covers 15 residues. V lost 4 bases, J lost 8 bases, and 20 bases lay in between. Germline CDR1 SQVTM, CDR2 ANQGSEA.

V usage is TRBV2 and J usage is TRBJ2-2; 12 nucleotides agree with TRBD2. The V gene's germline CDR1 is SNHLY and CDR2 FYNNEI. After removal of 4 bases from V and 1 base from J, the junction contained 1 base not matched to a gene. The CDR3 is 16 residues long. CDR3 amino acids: CASSASGGVNTGELFF. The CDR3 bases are TGTGCCAGCAGTGCTAGCGGGGGGGTGAACACCGGGGAGCTGTTTTTT.

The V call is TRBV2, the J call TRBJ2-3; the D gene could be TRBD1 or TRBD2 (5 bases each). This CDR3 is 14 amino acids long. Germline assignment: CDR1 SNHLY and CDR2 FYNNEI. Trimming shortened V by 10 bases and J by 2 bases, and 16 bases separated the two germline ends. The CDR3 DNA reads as TGTGCCACCCTCGGGGCCAGCCACACAGATACGCAGTATTTT. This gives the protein CATLGASHTDTQYF.